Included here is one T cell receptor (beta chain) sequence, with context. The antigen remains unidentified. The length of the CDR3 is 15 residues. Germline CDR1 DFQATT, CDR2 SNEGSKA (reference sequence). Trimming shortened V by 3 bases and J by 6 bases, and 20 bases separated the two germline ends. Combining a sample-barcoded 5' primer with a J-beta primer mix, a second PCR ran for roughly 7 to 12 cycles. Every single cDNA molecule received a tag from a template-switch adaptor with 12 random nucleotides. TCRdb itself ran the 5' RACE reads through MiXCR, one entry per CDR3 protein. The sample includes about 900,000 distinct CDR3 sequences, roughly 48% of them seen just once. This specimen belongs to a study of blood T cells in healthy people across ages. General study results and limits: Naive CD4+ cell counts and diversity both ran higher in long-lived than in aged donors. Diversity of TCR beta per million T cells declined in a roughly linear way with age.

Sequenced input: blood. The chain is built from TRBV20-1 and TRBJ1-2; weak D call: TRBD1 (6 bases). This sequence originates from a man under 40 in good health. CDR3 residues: CSASHEGRGRDGYTF. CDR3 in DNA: TGCAGTGCTAGTCATGAGGGCAGGGGAAGGGATGGCTACACCTTC.